The 11 T cell receptor beta chains in this list originate from one sample, sequenced in a study of human T cells and chemical hapten exposure. Time point described: healthy volunteer bleed at 6 weeks. Researchers extracted total RNA from unfractionated whole blood. TCRdb fed the RACE reads into MiXCR, producing one record per CDR3 protein. This table holds fewer than 85,000 distinct CDR3 sequences, roughly 8.7% found once. The material sequenced was whole blood. The receptors were gathered from a male donor in good health. Some clones in this sample may be carry-over from other donors' samples.

The rearrangement uses TRBV7-3 and TRBJ2-2; D is unresolved. V was clipped by 1 base and J by 4 bases, with 13 bases between them. The CDR3 consists of 16 residues. Germline loops: CDR1 SGHTA, CDR2 FQGTGA. The CDR3 protein is CASSLISPRSTGELFF. The CDR3 DNA follows: TGTGCCAGCAGCTTAATTTCTCCCCGGAGCACCGGGGAGCTGTTTTTT.

This clonotype has more than one count but fewer than ten. This chain links TRBV5-1 with TRBJ1-1, with D uncertain. Germline loops: CDR1 SGHRS, CDR2 YFSETQ. Trimming took 4 bases from V and 4 from J, leaving 14 bases between them. The CDR3 runs 14 residues. CDR3 bases: TGCGCCAGCAGCCACGATTTGGCGGCCACTGAAGCTTTCTTT. It encodes CASSHDLAATEAFF.

The rearrangement joins TRBV12-3 or TRBV12-4 to TRBJ2-1; D not resolved. This CDR3 comprises 15 residues. V gave up 6 bases and J gave up 5 bases, with 17 bases separating them. The CDR3 sequence is CASRSPRQLDNEQFF. The CDR3, as DNA: TGTGCCAGCAGGTCTCCCAGGCAGTTAGACAATGAGCAGTTCTTC.

The chain has TRBV3-1 and TRBJ1-1; 7 nucleotides agree with TRBD1. Per germline, CDR1 LGHDT and CDR2 YNNKEL (reference sequence). Unmatched junction bases numbered 13, after V lost 7 bases and J lost 2 bases. The CDR3 has 16 amino acids. The CDR3 is CASTSPGRDSNTEAFF. In DNA form, the CDR3 reads TGTGCCAGCACCTCTCCTGGCCGGGACAGCAACACTGAAGCTTTCTTT. The variable domain in full, with the rest retrieved from reference TRBV3-1 and TRBJ1-1, is DTAVSQTPKYLVTQMGNDKSIKCEQNLGHDTMYWYKQDSKKFLKIMFSYNNKELIINETVPNRFSPKSPDKAHLNLHINSLELGDSAVYFCASTSPGRDSNTEAFFGQGTRLTVV.

This clonotype was seen more than once but under ten times. The genes are TRBV7-2 and TRBJ2-5; D is unclear. The CDR3 has 13 residues. In germline, CDR1 is SGHTA, CDR2 FQGNSA. Trimming took off 7 bases at V and 2 bases at J, with 11 bases between the two ends. In nucleotides, the CDR3 is TGTGCCAGCAACTCTCAGCTACAAGAGACCCAGTACTTC. This codes for CASNSQLQETQYF.

The V call is TRBV2, the J call TRBJ1-5; 9 bases match TRBD1. Unmatched junction bases numbered 11, after V lost 4 bases and J lost 7 bases. Germline assignment: CDR1 SNHLY and CDR2 FYNNEI. This CDR3 comprises 16 residues. The CDR3 sequence is CASSGDPGQGYQPQHF. The CDR3 DNA sequence: TGTGCCAGCAGTGGGGACCCGGGACAGGGTTACCAGCCCCAGCATTTT.

This clonotype has just a few counts. This CDR3 is CASSWGLAGDRSSEDYEQYF. The CDR3 coding sequence is TGTGCCAGCAGTTGGGGACTAGCGGGGGACCGATCTAGCGAAGACTACGAGCAGTACTTC. The chain combines TRBV6-6 with TRBJ2-7, with TRBD2 identical over 14 bases. Germline V gene data show CDR1 as MNHNY and CDR2 as SVGAGI (reference sequence). The CDR3 runs 20 residues. Trimming at V came to 4 bases and at J to 3 bases, leaving 17 bases not matched to a gene.

This clonotype appeared a few times. The rearrangement links TRBV7-6 to TRBJ2-6; weak D call: TRBD1 (5 bases). V gave up 2 bases and J gave up 0 bases, with 11 bases separating them. This CDR3 contains 17 residues. CDR1 and CDR2 from the germline V gene are SGHVS and FNYEAQ. CDR3 DNA: TGTGCCAGCAGCTTACGACAGAGAAGCTCTGGGGCCAACGTCCTGACTTTC. Protein: CASSLRQRSSGANVLTF.

The V gene is TRBV5-1, the J gene TRBJ1-6; 8 bases line up with TRBD1. Germline CDR1 and CDR2: SGHRS and YFSETQ. The V segment lost 0 bases and the J segment 10 bases; nucleotides outside the gene matches: 3. This CDR3 spans 14 amino acids. The DNA of the CDR3 is TGCGCCAGCAGCTTGGAGACAGGGGCCTCACCCCTCCACTTT. It translates to CASSLETGASPLHF.

In this sample, this clonotype turned up many times. Here the CDR3 DNA reads TGTGCCAGCAGCTTAGGGGGTGAAGCTTTCTTT. As protein: CASSLGGEAFF. This rearrangement joins TRBV11-3 to TRBJ1-1, with D uncertain. CDR3 size: 11 residues. Germline values: CDR1 SGHNT, CDR2 YENEEA. V was cut by 1 base and J by 7 bases, with 4 bases left in between.

The CDR3 bases are TGTGCCAGCAGTTTCGAAGGAGCCGATACGCAGTATTTT. It yields the protein CASSFEGADTQYF. This chain connects TRBV12-3 or TRBV12-4 to TRBJ2-3, with no clear D. Trimming shortened V by 3 bases and J by 6 bases, and 10 bases separated the two germline ends. CDR3 size: 13 residues.